These 15 T cell receptor beta chains were sequenced from one sample in a study of blood T cells in healthy people across ages. Combining a sample-barcoded 5' primer with a J-beta primer mix, a second PCR ran for roughly 6 to 12 cycles. One entry per CDR3 protein results from TCRdb running MiXCR on the 5' RACE reads. The table records 1.5 million to 2 million distinct CDR3 sequences, around half of them present only once. Sequenced input: blood. The receptors here all came from a woman in her 40s in good health.

The chain has TRBV9 and TRBJ1-2; D is undetermined. The V end was cut by 0 bases, the J end by 0 bases, with 6 bases between. CDR1 is SGDLS and CDR2 is YYNGEE in the germline V gene. The CDR3 totals 14 residues. CDR3 DNA sequence: TGTGCCAGCAGCGTAGTGCCACCTAACTATGGCTACACCTTC. Translated: CASSVVPPNYGYTF. The whole variable domain, remainder taken from reference TRBV9 and TRBJ1-2, is DSGVTQTPKHLITATGQRVTLRCSPRSGDLSVYWYQQSLDQGLQFLIQYYNGEERAKGNILERFSAQQFPDLHSELNLSSLELGDSALYFCASSVVPPNYGYTFGSGTRLTVV.

The chain is built from TRBV7-9 and TRBJ2-5, with D possibly being TRBD1 (6 bases). Trimming cost V 6 bases and J 1 base, with 15 bases left between them. CDR3 length: 15 amino acids. In germline, CDR1 is SEHNR, CDR2 FQNEAQ (reference sequence). The CDR3 nucleotides read TGTGCCAGCAGGCCCCGGACAGATATCCAAGAGACCCAGTACTTC. It translates to CASRPRTDIQETQYF.

The V call is TRBV20-1, the J call TRBJ1-6, with a tentative D call TRBD1 (6 bases). The V end was cut by 7 bases, the J end by 0 bases, with 16 bases between. The germline V gene has CDR1 DFQATT and CDR2 SNEGSKA (reference sequence). This CDR3 has 16 residues. The CDR3 bases are TGCAGTGTCAGTCGGGGGGGCCGCTCCTATAATTCACCCCTCCACTTT. Its translation: CSVSRGGRSYNSPLHF.

The gene calls are TRBV6-2 or TRBV6-3 and TRBJ2-3, with 8 bases that match TRBD1. The CDR3 has 11 amino acids. With 6 bases clipped from V and 14 bases from J, the junction kept 7 bases outside the gene matches. Per germline, CDR1 MNHEY and CDR2 SVGEGT. CDR3 coding DNA: TGTGCCAGCAGCCTAAGGACAGGGCGGTATTTT. The encoded protein is CASSLRTGRYF.

V and J are TRBV6-6 and TRBJ2-7; TRBD1 agrees at 9 bases. The CDR3 length is 17 residues. Germline V gene data show CDR1 as MNHNY and CDR2 as SVGAGI (reference sequence). The V and J ends lost 0 bases and 2 bases, in that order; junction bases with no gene match: 8. CDR3 in amino acids: CASSYSGQGDLTYEQYF. The CDR3 nucleotides read TGTGCCAGCAGTTACTCGGGACAGGGAGACTTGACCTACGAGCAGTACTTC.

V and J are TRBV2 and TRBJ2-3, with a weak D call TRBD2 (7 bases). There are 14 residues in the CDR3. The V end lost 7 bases, the J end lost 0 bases, and 11 bases lay between the germline ends. Germline CDR1 is SNHLY and CDR2 is FYNNEI. CDR3 in amino acids: CASKEGGSTDTQYF. In DNA form, the CDR3 reads TGTGCCAGCAAGGAGGGGGGGAGCACAGATACGCAGTATTTT.

This clonotype has a handful of counts. The chain couples TRBV6-1 to TRBJ2-7; tentative D call: TRBD2 (6 bases). V was shortened by 6 bases and J by 2 bases, with 14 bases between the two germline ends. CDR3 length equals 14 residues. CDR1 and CDR2 from the germline V gene are MNHNS and SASEGT. The CDR3 region has the DNA TGTGCCAGCAGGATAGGACTATACACCTACGAGCAGTACTTC. This translates into CASRIGLYTYEQYF.

CDR3 nucleotide sequence: TGCAGTGCTTTGTGGACAGGGAACACAGATACGCAGTATTTT. Translated, it gives CSALWTGNTDTQYF. The chain employs TRBV20-1 and TRBJ2-3; TRBD1 agrees at 8 bases. The CDR3 is 14 residues long. The V gene end was trimmed by 5 bases and the J gene end by 2 bases; junction bases not matched to a gene: 6. In germline, CDR1 is DFQATT, CDR2 SNEGSKA (reference sequence).

The chain recombines TRBV27 with TRBJ2-7; possible D gene TRBD2, 6 bases. Deletions cut 3 bases from V and 2 bases from J, with 17 bases between. Germline V CDR1 and CDR2: MNHEY, SMNVEV (reference sequence). CDR3 length: 16 residues. This chain's CDR3 is CASSLGGGVKTYEQYF. CDR3 DNA: TGTGCCAGCAGTTTGGGAGGAGGTGTGAAAACCTACGAGCAGTACTTC.

The CDR3 spells CASSLAAQVSQPQHF. The CDR3 nucleotides read TGTGCCAGCAGTTTAGCGGCACAGGTGAGTCAGCCCCAGCATTTT. This chain links TRBV12-3 or TRBV12-4 with TRBJ1-5; D is perhaps TRBD1 (5 bases). V lost 0 bases, J lost 6 bases, and 12 bases lay in between. The CDR3 covers 15 residues.

The chain links TRBV4-1 to TRBJ2-1; no clear D gene. The CDR3 contains 13 residues. Germline V lookup: CDR1 MGHRA, CDR2 YSYEKL. Deletions cut 1 base from V and 7 bases from J, with 8 bases between. DNA for the CDR3: TGCGCCAGCAGCCAAGCCAGGACGAATGAGCAGTTCTTC. This sequence encodes CASSQARTNEQFF.

The rearrangement uses TRBV5-1 and TRBJ2-6, with D tentatively TRBD1 (6 bases). The CDR3 covers 19 residues. Trimming pared 6 bases from V and 4 bases from J, leaving 26 bases between. Germline V gene data show CDR1 as SGHRS and CDR2 as YFSETQ. For the CDR3, the DNA is TGCGCCAGCAACAACCGAGGGGACACAAGGAGGTCGGGGGCCAACGTCCTGACTTTC. It specifies CASNNRGDTRRSGANVLTF.

A word on this clonotype: One end of the junction varies from germline; a read error may be responsible. The chain has TRBV15 and TRBJ2-3; maybe TRBD2 (5 bases). CDR1 is LNHNV, CDR2 YYDKDF, per germline (reference sequence). This CDR3 spans 14 amino acids. CDR3 nucleotides: TGTGCCACCAGCAGAGTGGTAGCGAGAGATGCGCAGTATTTT. It translates to CATSRVVARDAQYF.

This clonotype was counted a few times. The rearrangement uses TRBV6-5 and TRBJ2-1; TRBD1 matches 9 bases. The junction had 2 bases not matched to a gene; V was cut back by 0 bases and J by 2 bases. Per germline, CDR1 MNHEY and CDR2 SVGAGI. The CDR3 consists of 16 residues. The CDR3 protein is CASSYSGTGTYNEQFF. The CDR3 DNA reads as TGTGCCAGCAGTTACTCCGGGACAGGGACCTACAATGAGCAGTTCTTC.

V is TRBV3-1 and J is TRBJ2-7; tentatively, D is TRBD1 (6 bases). V lost 0 bases to trimming and J lost 7 bases, with 13 bases between them. The CDR3 spans 14 residues. CDR1 is LGHDT and CDR2 is YNNKEL in the germline V gene (reference sequence). CDR3 nucleotides: TGTGCCAGCAGCCAAGACCCAGGGGCTCGAGAGCAGTACTTC. It is translated as CASSQDPGAREQYF.